This T cell receptor (beta chain) derives from a study of technical replicates of blood from a handful of donors (dated 2017 in TCRdb). There are 16 amino acids in the CDR3, from cysteine to phenylalanine inclusive. Of the read, only the CDR3 DNA is kept; its 48 bases are in frame from base 1. Trimmed from V: 1 base; trimmed from J: 3 bases; junction bases lacking a gene match: 5. CDR1 and CDR2 are drawn from the germline V gene (reference sequence): MNHEY, SMNVEV. Details on this clone: The antigen it binds to is not known. Base quality data are lacking; no much larger clone is found one base away.

Library construction relied on the immunoSEQ multiplex PCR assay. Not all clones reach the TCRdb copy of this immuneACCESS table, which keeps in-frame sequences only. Checked studies attribute under half of the gap to unresolved V genes and leave the rest unexplained. A total of 100,000 or so clones appear in this sample, approximately 95% of them only once. 0.21% of the sample lies in the top ten. The TCR was taken from a human donor in good health. The sample consisted of T cells isolated from PBMCs. The chain uses TRBV27 and TRBJ2-3; a stretch of 9 junction bases matches TRBD2. The CDR3 in this case is CASSLWGSGSTDTQYF. The DNA sequence is TGTGCCAGCAGTTTATGGGGTAGCGGGAGTACAGATACGCAGTATTTT.